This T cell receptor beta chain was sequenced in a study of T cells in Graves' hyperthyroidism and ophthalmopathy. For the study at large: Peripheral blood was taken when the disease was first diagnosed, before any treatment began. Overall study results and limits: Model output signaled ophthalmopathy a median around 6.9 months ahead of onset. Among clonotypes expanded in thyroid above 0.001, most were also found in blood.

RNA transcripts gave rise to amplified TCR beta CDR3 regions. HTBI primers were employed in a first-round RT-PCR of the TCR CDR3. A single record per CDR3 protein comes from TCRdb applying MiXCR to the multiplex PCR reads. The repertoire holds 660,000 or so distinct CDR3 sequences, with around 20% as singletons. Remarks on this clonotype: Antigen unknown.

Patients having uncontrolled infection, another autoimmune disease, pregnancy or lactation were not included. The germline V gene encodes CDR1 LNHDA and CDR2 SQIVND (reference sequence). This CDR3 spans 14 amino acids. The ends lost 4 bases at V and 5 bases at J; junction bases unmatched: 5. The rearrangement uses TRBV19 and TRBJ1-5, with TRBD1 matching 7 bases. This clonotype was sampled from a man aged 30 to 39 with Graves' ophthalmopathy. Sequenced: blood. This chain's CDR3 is CASSTGQADQPQHF. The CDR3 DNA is TGTGCCAGTAGTACTGGACAGGCGGATCAGCCCCAGCATTTT.